This passage covers 11 T cell receptor beta chains from one sample sequenced in a study of radiotherapy plus CTLA-4 blockade in lung cancer. Clones were sequenced by immunoSEQ multiplex PCR, and TCRdb holds only the in-frame ones, with some missing. Here the sample spans approximately 110,000 clones, roughly 80% being singletons. The sequencing used peripheral blood, collected from a patient treated with radiotherapy plus ipilimumab. The source of these receptors is a human donor with non-small cell lung cancer that progressed on radiotherapy plus ipilimumab. Some clones in this sample may be carry-over from other donors' samples.

This chain links TRBV11-1 with TRBJ2-5; possibly TRBD1 for D (6 bases). Germline values: CDR1 SGHAT, CDR2 FQDESV (reference sequence). The CDR3 contains 15 residues. Trimming removed 3 bases from V and 1 base from J, with 12 bases in between. CDR3 coding DNA: TGTGCCAGCAGCTTGTTAGGGGGTTTCCAAGAGACCCAGTACTTC. This translates into CASSLLGGFQETQYF.

The rearrangement uses TRBV5-1 and TRBJ2-2; TRBD1 matches at 8 bases. This CDR3 has 15 residues. Germline values: CDR1 SGHRS, CDR2 YFSETQ. Trimming at V came to 3 bases and at J to 7 bases, leaving 8 bases not matched to a gene. CDR3 sequence reads: CASSSPDRGVGELFF. In DNA form, the CDR3 reads TGCGCCAGCAGCTCTCCTGACAGGGGTGTCGGGGAGCTGTTTTTT.

This clone has just a few counts. CDR3 residues: CSVLRGVKDTQYF. The CDR3, as DNA: TGCAGCGTCCTACGGGGGGTAAAGGATACGCAGTATTTT. This sequence joins TRBV29-1 and TRBJ2-3, with 7 nucleotides matching TRBD2. Germline-derived CDR1 and CDR2 are SQVTM and ANQGSEA. With 6 bases clipped from V and 6 bases from J, the junction kept 9 bases outside the gene matches. This CDR3 has 13 amino acids.

The CDR3 region has the DNA TGTGCCAGCAGCCAAGATAACTCTGGGGCCAACGTCCTGACTTTC. Protein sequence: CASSQDNSGANVLTF. V is TRBV4-2 and J is TRBJ2-6; D is unclear. This CDR3 is built from 15 residues. Germline V lookup: CDR1 LGHNA, CDR2 YNFKEQ. With 0 bases removed from V and 0 bases from J, the gap between germline ends came to 3 bases.

The chain carries TRBV18 and TRBJ2-7, with TRBD2 matching 9 bases. Germline V lookup: CDR1 KGHSH, CDR2 LQKENI. J lost 3 bases, V lost 2 bases, and 5 bases had no gene match. This CDR3 has 15 residues. CDR3 in amino acids: CASSPGLAGNYEQYF. CDR3 DNA sequence: TGTGCCAGCTCACCAGGCCTAGCGGGGAACTACGAGCAGTACTTC. The full variable domain, its missing parts supplied by reference TRBV18 and TRBJ2-7, is NAGVMQNPRHLVRRRGQEARLRCSPMKGHSHVYWYRQLPEEGLKFMVYLQKENIIDESGMPKERFSAEFPKEGPSILRIQQVVRGDSAAYFCASSPGLAGNYEQYFGPGTRLTVT.

This clone was counted a single time. This chain uses TRBV6-6 with TRBJ1-2; no definite D call. The CDR3 covers 13 residues. V was pared by 2 bases and J by 8 bases, with 12 bases between. CDR1 and CDR2 (germline): MNHNY, SVGAGI (reference sequence). As DNA, the CDR3 is TGTGCCAGCAGTTACCTGGACTCTTGGGGCTACACCTTC. This codes for CASSYLDSWGYTF.

The J gene is TRBJ2-1, the V gene TRBV4-2; TRBD2 aligns across 8 bases. This CDR3 contains 15 residues. V shed 6 bases and J 5 bases; nucleotides not matched to a gene: 9. CDR1 and CDR2 (germline): LGHNA, YNFKEQ. As DNA, the CDR3 is TGTGCCAGCAGGCCGCGGGGGGCCGCGAACAATGAGCAGTTCTTC. This gives the protein CASRPRGAANNEQFF.

The gene calls are TRBV7-9 and TRBJ2-1; D is unclear. The CDR3 consists of 11 residues. V was cut by 3 bases and J by 8 bases, with 5 bases left in between. CDR1 is SEHNR and CDR2 is FQNEAQ in the germline V gene (reference sequence). CDR3: CASSFAYEQFF. CDR3 bases: TGTGCCAGCAGCTTTGCGTATGAGCAGTTCTTC.

The DNA for the CDR3 is TGCAGCGTGATTCCCGCGGTAGTGGCCAATGAGCAGTTCTTC. Residues: CSVIPAVVANEQFF. The chain couples TRBV29-1 to TRBJ2-1; unclear D gene. Germline loops: CDR1 SQVTM, CDR2 ANQGSEA. V was clipped by 6 bases and J by 6 bases, with 18 bases between them. The CDR3 has 14 residues.

CDR3 coding DNA: TGTGCCAGCAGCCCTCATGGCGGGAGACCCTACGAGCAGTACTTC. Translation: CASSPHGGRPYEQYF. This rearrangement joins TRBV6-5 to TRBJ2-7, with TRBD2 matching 7 bases. The CDR3 length is 15 residues. The germline V gene encodes CDR1 MNHEY and CDR2 SVGAGI. The ends lost 6 bases at V and 2 bases at J; junction bases unmatched: 10.

The genes are TRBV6-5 and TRBJ1-1, with D perhaps matching TRBD1 (5 bases). V was pared by 2 bases and J by 5 bases, with 9 bases between. Looked up from germline, CDR1 is MNHEY and CDR2 is SVGAGI. The CDR3 length is 13 residues. The CDR3 sequence: CASSYPWGTEAFF. The DNA for the CDR3 is TGTGCCAGCAGTTACCCGTGGGGGACTGAAGCTTTCTTT.